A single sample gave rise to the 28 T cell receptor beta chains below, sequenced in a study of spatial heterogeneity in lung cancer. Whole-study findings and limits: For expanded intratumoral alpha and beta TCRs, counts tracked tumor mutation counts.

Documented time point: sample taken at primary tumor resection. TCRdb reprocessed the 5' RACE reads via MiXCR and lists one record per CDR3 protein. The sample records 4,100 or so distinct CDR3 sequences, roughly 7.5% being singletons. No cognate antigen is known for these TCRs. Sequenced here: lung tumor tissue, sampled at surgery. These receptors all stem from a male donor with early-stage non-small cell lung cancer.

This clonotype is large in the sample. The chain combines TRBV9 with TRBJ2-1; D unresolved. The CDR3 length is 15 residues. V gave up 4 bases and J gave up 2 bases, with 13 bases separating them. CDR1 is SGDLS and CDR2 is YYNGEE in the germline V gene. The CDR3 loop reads CASSPSTGPYNEQFF. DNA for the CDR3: TGTGCCAGCAGCCCATCGACTGGCCCCTACAATGAGCAGTTCTTC.

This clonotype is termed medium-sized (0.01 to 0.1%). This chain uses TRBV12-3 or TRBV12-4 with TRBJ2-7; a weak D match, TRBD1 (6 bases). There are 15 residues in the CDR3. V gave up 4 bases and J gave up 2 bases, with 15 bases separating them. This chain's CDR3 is CASSSPSGHTYEQYF. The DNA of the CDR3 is TGTGCCAGCAGTTCCCCTTCGGGACACACCTACGAGCAGTACTTC.

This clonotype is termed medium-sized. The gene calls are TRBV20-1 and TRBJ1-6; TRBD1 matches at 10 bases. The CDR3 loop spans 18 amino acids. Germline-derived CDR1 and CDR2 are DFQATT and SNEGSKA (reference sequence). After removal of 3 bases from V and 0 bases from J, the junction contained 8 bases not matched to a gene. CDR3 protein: CSARGPGQGSSYNSPLHF. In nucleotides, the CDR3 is TGCAGTGCTAGGGGGCCGGGACAGGGGAGCTCCTATAATTCACCCCTCCACTTT.

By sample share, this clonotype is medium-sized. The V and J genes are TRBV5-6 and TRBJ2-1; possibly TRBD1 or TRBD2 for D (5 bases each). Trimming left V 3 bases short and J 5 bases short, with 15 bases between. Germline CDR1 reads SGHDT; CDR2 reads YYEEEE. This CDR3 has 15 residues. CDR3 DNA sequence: TGTGCCAGCAGCTCACTGGGACGGGAAAACAATGAGCAGTTCTTC. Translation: CASSSLGRENNEQFF.

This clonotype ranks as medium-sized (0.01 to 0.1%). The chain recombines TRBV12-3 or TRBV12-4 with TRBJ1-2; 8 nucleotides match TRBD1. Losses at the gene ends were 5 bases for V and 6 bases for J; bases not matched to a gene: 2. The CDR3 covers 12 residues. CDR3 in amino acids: CASSPQGDGYTF. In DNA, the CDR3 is TGTGCCAGCAGTCCACAGGGGGATGGCTACACCTTC.

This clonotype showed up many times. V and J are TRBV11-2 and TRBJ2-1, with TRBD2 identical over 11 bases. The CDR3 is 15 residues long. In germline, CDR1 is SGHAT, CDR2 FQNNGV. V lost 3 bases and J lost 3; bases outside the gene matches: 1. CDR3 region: CASSLGLADYNEQFF. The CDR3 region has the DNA TGTGCCAGCAGCTTGGGACTAGCGGACTACAATGAGCAGTTCTTC.

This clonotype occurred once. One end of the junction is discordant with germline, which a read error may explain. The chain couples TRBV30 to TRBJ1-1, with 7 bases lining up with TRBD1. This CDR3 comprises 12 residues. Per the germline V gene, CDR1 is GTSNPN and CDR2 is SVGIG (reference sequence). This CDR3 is CAWGQTNIEAFF. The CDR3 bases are TGCGCCTGGGGACAGACGAACATTGAAGCTTTCTTT. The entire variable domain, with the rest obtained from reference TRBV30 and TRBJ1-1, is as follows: SQTIHQWPATLVQPVGSPLSLECTVEGTSNPNLYWYRQAAGRGLQLLFYSVGIGQISSEVPQNLSASRPQDRQFILSSKKLLLSDSGFYLCAWGQTNIEAFFGQGTRLTVV.

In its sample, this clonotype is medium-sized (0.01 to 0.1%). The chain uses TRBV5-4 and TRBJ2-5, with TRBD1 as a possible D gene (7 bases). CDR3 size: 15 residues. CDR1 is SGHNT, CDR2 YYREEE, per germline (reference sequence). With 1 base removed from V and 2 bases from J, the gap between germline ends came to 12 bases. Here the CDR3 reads CASSLRPGGQETQYF. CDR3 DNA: TGTGCCAGCAGCTTGCGGCCAGGGGGGCAAGAGACCCAGTACTTC.

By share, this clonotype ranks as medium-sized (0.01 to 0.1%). CDR3 loop: CASSPGGSQEEQYF. The CDR3 DNA is TGTGCCAGCAGTCCCGGGGGTTCGCAGGAGGAGCAGTACTTC. The V and J genes are TRBV6-5 and TRBJ2-7, with D perhaps TRBD2 (6 bases). The CDR3 is 14 amino acids. Germline CDR1 is MNHEY and CDR2 is SVGAGI. Trimming shortened V by 5 bases and J by 7 bases, and 18 bases separated the two germline ends.

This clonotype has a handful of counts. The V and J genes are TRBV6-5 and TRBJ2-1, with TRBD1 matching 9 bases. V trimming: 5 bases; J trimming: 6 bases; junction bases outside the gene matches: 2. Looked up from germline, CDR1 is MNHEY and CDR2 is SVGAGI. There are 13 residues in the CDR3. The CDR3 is CASSGDRANEQFF. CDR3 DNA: TGTGCCAGCAGTGGGGACAGGGCCAATGAGCAGTTCTTC.

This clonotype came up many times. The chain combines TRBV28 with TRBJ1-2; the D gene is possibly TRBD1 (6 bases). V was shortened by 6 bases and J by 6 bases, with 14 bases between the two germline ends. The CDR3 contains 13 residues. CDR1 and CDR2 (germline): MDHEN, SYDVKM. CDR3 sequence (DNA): TGTGCCAGCAGCAGGGGAATCGAGAATGGCTACACCTTC. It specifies CASSRGIENGYTF.

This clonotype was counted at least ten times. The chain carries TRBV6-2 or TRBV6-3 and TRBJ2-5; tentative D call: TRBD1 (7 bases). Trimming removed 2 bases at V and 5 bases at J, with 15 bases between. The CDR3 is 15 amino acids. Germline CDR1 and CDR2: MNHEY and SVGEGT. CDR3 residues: CASSYALAGGETQYF. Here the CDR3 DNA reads TGTGCCAGCAGTTACGCGCTAGCAGGGGGGGAGACCCAGTACTTC.

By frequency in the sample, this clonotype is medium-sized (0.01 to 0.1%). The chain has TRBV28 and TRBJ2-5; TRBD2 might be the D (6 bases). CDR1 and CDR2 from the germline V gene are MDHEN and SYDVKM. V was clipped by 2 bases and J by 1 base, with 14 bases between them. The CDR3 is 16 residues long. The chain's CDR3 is CASSLVSSEFQETQYF. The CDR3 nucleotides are TGTGCCAGCAGTTTAGTTTCTAGCGAATTCCAAGAGACCCAGTACTTC.

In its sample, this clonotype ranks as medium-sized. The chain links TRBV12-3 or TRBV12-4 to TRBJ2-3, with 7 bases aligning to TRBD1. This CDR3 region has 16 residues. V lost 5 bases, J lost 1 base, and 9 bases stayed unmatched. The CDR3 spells CASSPYSGGGTDTQYF. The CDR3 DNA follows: TGTGCCAGCAGTCCTTACTCAGGGGGAGGCACAGATACGCAGTATTTT.

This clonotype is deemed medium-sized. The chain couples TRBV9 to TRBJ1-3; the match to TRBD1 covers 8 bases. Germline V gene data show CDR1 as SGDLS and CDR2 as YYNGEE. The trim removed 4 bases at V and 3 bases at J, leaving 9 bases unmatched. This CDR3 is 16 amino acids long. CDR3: CASSPGTGVYGNTIYF. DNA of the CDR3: TGTGCCAGCAGCCCAGGGACAGGCGTATATGGAAACACCATATATTTT.

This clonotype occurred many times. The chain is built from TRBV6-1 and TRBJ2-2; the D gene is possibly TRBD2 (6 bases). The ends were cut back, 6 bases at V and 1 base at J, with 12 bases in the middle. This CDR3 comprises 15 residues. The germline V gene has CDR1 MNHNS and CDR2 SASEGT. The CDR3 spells CASRARSGNTGELFF. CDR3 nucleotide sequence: TGTGCCAGCAGGGCCCGTAGCGGGAACACCGGGGAGCTGTTTTTT.

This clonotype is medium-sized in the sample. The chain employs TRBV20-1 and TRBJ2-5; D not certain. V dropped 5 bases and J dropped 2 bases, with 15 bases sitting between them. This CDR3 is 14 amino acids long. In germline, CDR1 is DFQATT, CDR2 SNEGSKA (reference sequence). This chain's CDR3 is CSAQPGRQQETQYF. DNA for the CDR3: TGCAGTGCTCAGCCGGGCAGGCAACAAGAGACCCAGTACTTC.

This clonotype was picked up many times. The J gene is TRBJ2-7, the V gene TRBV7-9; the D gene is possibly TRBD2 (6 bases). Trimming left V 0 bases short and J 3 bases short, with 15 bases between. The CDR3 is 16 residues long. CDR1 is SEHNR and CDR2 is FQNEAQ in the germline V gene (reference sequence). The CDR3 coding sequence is TGTGCCAGCAGCTTAGCGGGAGGATACCCCTTCTACGAGCAGTACTTC. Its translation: CASSLAGGYPFYEQYF.

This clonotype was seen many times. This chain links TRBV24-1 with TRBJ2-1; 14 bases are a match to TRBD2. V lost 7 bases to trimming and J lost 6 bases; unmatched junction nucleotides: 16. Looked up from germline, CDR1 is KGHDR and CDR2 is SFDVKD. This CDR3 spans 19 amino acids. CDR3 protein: CATSPGGTSGRGARNEQFF. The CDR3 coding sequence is TGTGCCACCAGCCCGGGGGGGACTAGCGGGAGAGGCGCGCGCAATGAGCAGTTCTTC.

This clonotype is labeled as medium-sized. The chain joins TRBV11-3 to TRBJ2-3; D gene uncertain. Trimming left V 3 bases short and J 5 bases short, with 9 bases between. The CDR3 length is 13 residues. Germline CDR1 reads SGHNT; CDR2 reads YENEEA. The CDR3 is CASSFLLGDTQYF. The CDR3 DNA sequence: TGTGCCAGCAGCTTCCTTCTGGGAGATACGCAGTATTTT.

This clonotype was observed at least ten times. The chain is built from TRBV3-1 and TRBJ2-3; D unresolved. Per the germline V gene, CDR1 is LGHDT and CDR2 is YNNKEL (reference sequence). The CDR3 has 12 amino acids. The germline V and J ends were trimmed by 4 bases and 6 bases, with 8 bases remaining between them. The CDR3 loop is CASSLKMDTQYF. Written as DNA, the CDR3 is TGTGCCAGCAGCCTTAAAATGGATACGCAGTATTTT.

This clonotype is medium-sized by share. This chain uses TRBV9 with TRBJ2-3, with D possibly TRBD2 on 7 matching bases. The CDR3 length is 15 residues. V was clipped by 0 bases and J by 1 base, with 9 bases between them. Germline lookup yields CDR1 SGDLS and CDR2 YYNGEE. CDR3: CASSVEGGGTDTQYF. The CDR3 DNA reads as TGTGCCAGCAGCGTAGAGGGGGGGGGCACAGATACGCAGTATTTT.

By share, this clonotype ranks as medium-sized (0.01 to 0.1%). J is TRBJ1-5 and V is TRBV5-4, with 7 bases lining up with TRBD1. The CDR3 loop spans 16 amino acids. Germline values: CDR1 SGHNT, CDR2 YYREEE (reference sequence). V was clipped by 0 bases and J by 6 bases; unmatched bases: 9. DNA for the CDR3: TGTGCCAGCAGCTTGGTAGGGGGCGGGAGGGGTCAGCCCCAGCATTTT. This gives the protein CASSLVGGGRGQPQHF.

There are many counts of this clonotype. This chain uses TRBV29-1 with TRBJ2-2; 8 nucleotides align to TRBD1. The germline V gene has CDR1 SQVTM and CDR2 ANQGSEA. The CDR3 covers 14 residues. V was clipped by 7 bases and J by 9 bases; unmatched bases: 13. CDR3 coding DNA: TGCAGCGCCGAGACAGGGGAAGTGCGCAGGGAGCTGTTTTTT. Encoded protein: CSAETGEVRRELFF.

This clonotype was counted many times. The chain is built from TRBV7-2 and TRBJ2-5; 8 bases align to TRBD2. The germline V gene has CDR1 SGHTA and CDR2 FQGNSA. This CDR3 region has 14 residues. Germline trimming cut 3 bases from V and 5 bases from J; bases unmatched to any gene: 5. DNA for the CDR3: TGTGCCAGCAGCTTGAATCCGGGAGGGGAGACCCAGTACTTC. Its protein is CASSLNPGGETQYF.

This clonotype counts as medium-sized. The CDR3 loop reads CASSFSNQPQHF. CDR3 nucleotide sequence: TGTGCCAGCAGCTTTAGTAATCAGCCCCAGCATTTT. This chain joins TRBV7-8 and TRBJ1-5; D is unclear. The germline gives CDR1 SGHVS, CDR2 FQNEAQ. V was cut by 3 bases and J by 4 bases, with 4 bases left in between. CDR3 length: 12 amino acids. The entire variable domain, with the rest obtained from reference TRBV7-8 and TRBJ1-5, is as follows: GAGVSQSPRYKVAKRGQDVALRCDPISGHVSLFWYQQALGQGPEFLTYFQNEAQLDKSGLPSDRFFAERPEGSVSTLKIQRTQQEDSAVYLCASSFSNQPQHFGDGTRLSIL.

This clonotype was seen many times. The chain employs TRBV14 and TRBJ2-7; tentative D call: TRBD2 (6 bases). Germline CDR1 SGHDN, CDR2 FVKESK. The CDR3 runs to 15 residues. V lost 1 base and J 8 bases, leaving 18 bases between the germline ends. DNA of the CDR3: TGTGCCAGCAGCCAAGCGGGAGCGGGCAGACTTCAGCAGTACTTC. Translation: CASSQAGAGRLQQYF. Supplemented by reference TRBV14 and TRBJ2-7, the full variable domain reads EAGVTQFPSHSVIEKGQTVTLRCDPISGHDNLYWYRRVMGKEIKFLLHFVKESKQDESGMPNNRFLAERTGGTYSTLKVQPAELEDSGVYFCASSQAGAGRLQQYFGPGTRLTVT.

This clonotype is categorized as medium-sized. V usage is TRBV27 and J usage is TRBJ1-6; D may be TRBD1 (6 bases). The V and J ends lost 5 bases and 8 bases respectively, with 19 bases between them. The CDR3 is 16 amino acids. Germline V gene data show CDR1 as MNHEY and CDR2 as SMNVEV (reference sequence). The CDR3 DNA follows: TGTGCCAGCAGTACGTATGACAGGACTTTTCATTCACCCCTCCACTTT. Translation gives CASSTYDRTFHSPLHF.